This T cell receptor (beta chain) stems from a study of regulatory T cells in long-lasting Graves disease. Study-wide background: Those with persistent Graves' disease had received antithyroid drugs for over 5 years with positive TSH receptor antibodies.

TCR beta libraries were built with iRepertoire HTBI primers and Arm-PCR of CDR3 regions. TCRdb redid the calling of the multiplex PCR reads with MiXCR, one entry per CDR3 protein. The sample shows about 470,000 distinct CDR3 sequences, about 22% of them seen only once. This CDR3 is 11 amino acids long. In germline, CDR1 is DFQATT, CDR2 SNEGSKA (reference sequence). Trimming pared 5 bases from V and 7 bases from J, leaving 12 bases between. Described time point: persistent/refractory GD, antithyroid drugs over 5 years with positive TRAb. Scientists built the TCR library using RNA that was extracted from PBMCs. In this cohort, patients came from an endocrinology department located in Xi'an, China.

The chain joins TRBV20-1 to TRBJ2-7, with D maybe TRBD1 (5 bases). The receptor comes from a female donor with Graves disease. Source: peripheral blood mononuclear cells (PBMCs), taken when the disease was refractory, from a patient treated with antithyroid drugs. The CDR3 here is CSAAGPKEQYF. The CDR3 DNA reads as TGCAGTGCTGCAGGGCCGAAGGAGCAGTACTTC.